The clone carrying this TCR beta chain was seen only once. This sample stems from a study of OX40 agonist ivuxolimab in advanced cancers. Libraries were prepared by immunoSEQ multiplex PCR; TCRdb keeps only in-frame clonotypes and omits some of them. The sample includes just under 80,000 clones, approximately 84% of them seen just once. Trimming left V 4 bases short and J 4 bases short, with 13 bases between. Germline V CDR1 and CDR2: SEHNR, FQNEAQ (reference sequence). This CDR3 is built from 14 residues. The input for sequencing was CD4+ or CD8+ T cells sorted from blood, taken in a trial of the OX40 agonist ivuxolimab. The chain carries TRBV7-9 and TRBJ1-1; D uncertain. This clonotype was sampled from an adult with an advanced solid tumor such as melanoma, head and neck, liver or kidney cancer. The CDR3 reads CASSWYPPGTEAFF. DNA for the CDR3: TGTGCCAGCAGCTGGTACCCGCCGGGCACTGAAGCTTTCTTT.